This T cell receptor (beta chain) comes out of a study of blood T cell repertoires in COVID-19. At the level of the study: There were acute and convalescent COVID-19 samples, and they came from the United States, Italy and Spain. Nucleic acid was either cDNA or gDNA, and it came from T cells, B-cell-depleted T cells, or PBMCs.

Authors' processing steps: Cell counts per sample came from amplifying reference gene primers. Measured with immunoSEQ multiplex PCR; TCRdb has only the in-frame clones, and not every one. V and J calls and clone size are as listed in that table; D and trimming were resolved from the DNA. The profile shows more than 130,000 clones, more than 70% of them singletons. The CDR3 loop spans 12 amino acids. Germline V gene sequence: CDR1 WSHSY, CDR2 SAAADI. V gave up 5 bases and J gave up 0 bases, with 4 bases separating them. Sequenced: peripheral blood. The TCR sequence derives from a man aged 50 or older with active or convalescent COVID-19. The gene calls are TRBV10-2 and TRBJ1-1; unclear D gene. The CDR3 is CASSFMNTEAFF. CDR3 coding DNA: TGCGCCAGCAGTTTTATGAACACTGAAGCTTTCTTT.